The clone carrying this T cell receptor beta chain was observed a single time. The data belong to a study of blood T cell repertoires in COVID-19. Study as a whole: Whether acute or convalescent, the COVID-19 samples came from the United States, Italy and Spain. The cDNA or gDNA used as material had been derived from T cells, B-cell-depleted T cells, or PBMCs.

Original data processing: Researchers report that nucleated cell counts were estimated from reference gene primer amplification. Produced via immunoSEQ multiplex PCR; TCRdb's table is partial and in-frame only. Clone size and V and J calls were adopted from that table, with D and trimming inferred from the DNA. The table shows about 320,000 clones, with around 83% occurring only once. The germline gives CDR1 KGHSH, CDR2 LQKENI. CDR3 length: 12 amino acids. V lost 3 bases, J lost 11 bases, and 13 bases lay in between. Sequenced sample: peripheral blood. The chain uses TRBV18 and TRBJ1-1; D is perhaps TRBD1 (5 bases). The source of this sequence is a woman in her fifties or sixties with acute or convalescent COVID-19. Written as DNA, the CDR3 is TGTGCCAGCTCACCTGACACGGGGGATGCTTTCTTT. Amino acids: CASSPDTGDAFF.